This passage covers 11 T cell receptor beta chains from one sample sequenced in a study of blood T cell repertoires in COVID-19. Data came from immunoSEQ multiplex PCR; TCRdb stores just in-frame clones and leaves some out. This table has about 68,000 clones, 85% to 90% appearing once. Material for sequencing was peripheral blood. The receptors stem from a man aged 50-59 years with acute or convalescent COVID-19.

This clone was detected once. The rearrangement joins TRBV6-5 to TRBJ2-3, with TRBD2 matching 7 bases. The ends lost 6 bases at V and 3 bases at J; junction bases unmatched: 9. This CDR3 region has 15 residues. The germline CDR1 and CDR2 sequences are MNHEY and SVGAGI. Here the CDR3 reads CASRPLGEGTDTQYF. Here the CDR3 DNA reads TGTGCCAGCAGACCATTGGGGGAGGGAACAGATACGCAGTATTTT.

The rearrangement links TRBV27 to TRBJ2-7; tentative D call: TRBD1 (6 bases). Trimming stripped 6 bases from V and 3 bases from J, with 15 bases between. Germline assignment: CDR1 MNHEY and CDR2 SMNVEV (reference sequence). CDR3 length: 14 residues. The CDR3 DNA reads TGTGCCAGCAGCCACCGGACAGATGGCTACGAGCAGTACTTC. Encoded protein: CASSHRTDGYEQYF.

With regard to this clone: A read error may be the cause here, since a much bigger clone is one base away. The gene calls are TRBV25-1 and TRBJ2-3; TRBD1 matches at 9 bases. V shed 10 bases and J 0 bases; nucleotides not matched to a gene: 8. The CDR3 has 15 amino acids. Germline CDR1 MGHDK, CDR2 SYGVNS. CDR3 nucleotides: TGTGCCAACATTTCCGGGACAGGGAGCACAGATACGCAGTATTTT. It is translated as CANISGTGSTDTQYF. The full variable domain, rest sourced from reference TRBV25-1 and TRBJ2-3, is EADIYQTPRYLVIGTGKKITLECSQTMGHDKMYWYQQDPGMELHLIHYSYGVNSTEKGDLSSESTVSRIRTEHFPLTLESARPSHTSQYLCANISGTGSTDTQYFGPGTRLTVL.

The genes are TRBV3-1 (or the pseudogene TRBV3-2) and TRBJ2-1; tentatively, D is TRBD2 (6 bases). The germline V gene encodes CDR1 LGHDT and CDR2 YNNKEL (reference sequence). V was trimmed by 2 bases and J by 6 bases, leaving 29 bases between them. The CDR3 covers 20 residues. Written as DNA, the CDR3 is TGTGCCAGCAGCCAATCCCAGATGCCGGGAGAGAACCCCCCTTCCAATGAGCAGTTCTTC. It encodes CASSQSQMPGENPPSNEQFF.

V usage is TRBV24-1 and J usage is TRBJ2-1, with 11 bases identical to TRBD2. Germline loops: CDR1 KGHDR, CDR2 SFDVKD. Trimming removed 2 bases from V and 3 bases from J; junction bases left unmatched: 11. The length of the CDR3 is 19 residues. In DNA form, the CDR3 reads TGTGCCACCAGTGATTCAAGGCTAGCGGGAGGCCGTCGCTACAATGAGCAGTTCTTC. As protein: CATSDSRLAGGRRYNEQFF.

The rearrangement links TRBV14 to TRBJ1-6, with 7 bases aligning to TRBD1. CDR1 is SGHDN, CDR2 FVKESK, per germline. The CDR3 extends over 15 amino acids. J lost 9 bases, V lost 0 bases, and 5 bases had no gene match. CDR3 in DNA: TGTGCCAGCAGCCAAGATTCTAACAGGGGTTCACCCCTCCACTTT. It specifies CASSQDSNRGSPLHF.

V usage is TRBV23-1 and J usage is TRBJ1-1; D might be TRBD1 (6 bases). TRBV23-1 counts as an open reading frame of uncertain function. V was cut by 0 bases and J by 6 bases, with 14 bases left in between. The CDR3 loop spans 15 amino acids. The CDR3 DNA follows: TGCGCCAGCAGTCAATCCACAGGGAAGTGTCCTGAAGCTTTCTTT. Its translation: CASSQSTGKCPEAFF.

The CDR3 reads CAWTHGQGSTDTQYF. CDR3 nucleotide sequence: TGTGCCTGGACCCATGGACAGGGAAGCACAGATACGCAGTATTTT. The chain carries TRBV30 and TRBJ2-3; 8 nucleotides line up with TRBD1. The V and J ends lost 4 bases and 0 bases, in that order; junction bases with no gene match: 6. Germline CDR1 is GTSNPN and CDR2 is SVGIG (reference sequence). The CDR3 is 15 residues long.

The V and J genes are TRBV11-2 and TRBJ2-7, with a weak D call TRBD1 (6 bases). In germline, CDR1 is SGHAT, CDR2 FQNNGV. This CDR3 region has 16 residues. Trimming removed 0 bases at V and 2 bases at J, with 14 bases between. DNA of the CDR3: TGTGCCAGCAGCTTAGACCCTCCTGACAGGCCCTACGAGCAGTACGTC. Translating it yields CASSLDPPDRPYEQYV.

The rearrangement uses TRBV7-9 and TRBJ1-1; D gene uncertain. Germline V gives CDR1 SEHNR, CDR2 FQNEAQ (reference sequence). The CDR3 sequence is 13 residues long. With 5 bases removed from V and 11 bases from J, the gap between germline ends came to 18 bases. The CDR3 is CASSETELVGAFF. In DNA, the CDR3 is TGTGCCAGCAGCGAGACTGAATTGGTGGGTGCTTTCTTT. Combining the CDR3 with reference TRBV7-9 and TRBJ1-1 gives the whole variable domain DTGVSQNPRHKITKRGQNVTFRCDPISEHNRLYWYRQTLGQGPEFLTYFQNEAQLEKSRLLSDRFSAERPKGSFSTLEIQRTEQGDSAMYLCASSETELVGAFFGQGTRLTVV.

The chain links TRBV19 to TRBJ2-1, with a possible D match to TRBD1 (6 bases). Deletions cut 3 bases from V and 2 bases from J, with 11 bases between. This CDR3 has 15 amino acids. Germline V CDR1 and CDR2: LNHDA, SQIVND (reference sequence). DNA of the CDR3: TGTGCCAGTAGTATCGGGCAGGGGCCCTACAATGAGCAGTTCTTC. Protein: CASSIGQGPYNEQFF.